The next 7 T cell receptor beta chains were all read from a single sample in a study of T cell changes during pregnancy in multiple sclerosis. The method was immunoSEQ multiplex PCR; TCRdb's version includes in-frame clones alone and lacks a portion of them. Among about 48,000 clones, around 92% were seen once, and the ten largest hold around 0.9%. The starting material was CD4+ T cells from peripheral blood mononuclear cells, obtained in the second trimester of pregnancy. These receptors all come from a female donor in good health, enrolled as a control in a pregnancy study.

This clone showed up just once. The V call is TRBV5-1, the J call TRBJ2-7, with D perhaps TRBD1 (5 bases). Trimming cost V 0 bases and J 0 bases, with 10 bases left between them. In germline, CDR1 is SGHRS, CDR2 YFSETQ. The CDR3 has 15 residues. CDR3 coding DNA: TGCGCCAGCAGCTTGGATCCGGACACCTCCTACGAGCAGTACTTC. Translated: CASSLDPDTSYEQYF. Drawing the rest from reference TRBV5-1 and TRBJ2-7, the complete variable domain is KAGVTQTPRYLIKTRGQQVTLSCSPISGHRSVSWYQQTPGQGLQFLFEYFSETQRNKGNFPGRFSGRQFSNSRSEMNVSTLELGDSALYLCASSLDPDTSYEQYFGPGTRLTVT.

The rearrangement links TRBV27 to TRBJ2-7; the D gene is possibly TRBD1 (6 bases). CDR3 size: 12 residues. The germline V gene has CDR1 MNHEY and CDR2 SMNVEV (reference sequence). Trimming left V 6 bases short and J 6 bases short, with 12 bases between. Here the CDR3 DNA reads TGTGCCAGCAGCTCCTGGACAGCCGAGCAGTACTTC. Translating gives CASSSWTAEQYF.

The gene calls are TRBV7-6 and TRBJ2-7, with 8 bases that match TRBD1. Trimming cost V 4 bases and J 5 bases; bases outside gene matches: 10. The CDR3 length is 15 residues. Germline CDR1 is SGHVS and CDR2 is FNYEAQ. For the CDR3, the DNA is TGTGCCAGCAGCTACCAGACAGGGGAGCTCCACGAGCAGTACTTC. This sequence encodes CASSYQTGELHEQYF.

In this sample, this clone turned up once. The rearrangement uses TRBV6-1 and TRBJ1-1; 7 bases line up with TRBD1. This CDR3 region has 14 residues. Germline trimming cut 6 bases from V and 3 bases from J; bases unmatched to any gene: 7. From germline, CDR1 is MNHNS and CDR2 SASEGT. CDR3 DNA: TGTGCCAGCAGGGTGACAGGGAGCGACACTGAAGCTTTCTTT. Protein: CASRVTGSDTEAFF.

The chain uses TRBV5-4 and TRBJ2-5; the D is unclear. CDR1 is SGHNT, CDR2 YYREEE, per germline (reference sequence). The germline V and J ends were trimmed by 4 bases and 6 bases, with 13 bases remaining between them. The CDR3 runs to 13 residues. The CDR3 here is CASSTPGVKTQYF. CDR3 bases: TGTGCCAGCAGCACCCCCGGTGTAAAGACCCAGTACTTC.

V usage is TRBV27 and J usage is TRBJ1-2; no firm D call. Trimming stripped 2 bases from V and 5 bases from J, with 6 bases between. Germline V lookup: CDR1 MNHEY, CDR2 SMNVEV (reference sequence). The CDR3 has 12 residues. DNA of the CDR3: TGTGCCAGCAGTTTAAGAGGTTATGGCTACACCTTC. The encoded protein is CASSLRGYGYTF.

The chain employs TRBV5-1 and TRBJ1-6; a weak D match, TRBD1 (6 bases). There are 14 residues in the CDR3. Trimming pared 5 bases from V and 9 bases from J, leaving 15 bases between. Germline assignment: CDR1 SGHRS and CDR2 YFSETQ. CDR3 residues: CASRKGDIGSPLHF. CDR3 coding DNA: TGCGCCAGCAGGAAGGGGGATATAGGTTCACCCCTCCACTTT.